This paragraph covers one T cell receptor (beta chain) sequence. The germline gives CDR1 SGHTA, CDR2 FQGTGA. CDR3 size: 15 residues. The trim removed 1 base at V and 4 bases at J, leaving 5 bases unmatched. Clones were read by immunoSEQ multiplex PCR, and TCRdb kept only the in-frame ones, dropping some. The sample has 200,000 to 250,000 clones; approximately 86% are singletons. These data originate in a study of blood T cell repertoires in COVID-19. The chain joins TRBV7-3 to TRBJ2-5; TRBD2 matches 8 bases. Sequenced: peripheral blood. The receptor was isolated from a woman aged 30 to 39 with COVID-19, enrolled during active disease. The CDR3, as DNA: TGTGCCAGCAGCTTAAGTGCGGGGGGCCCAGAGACCCAGTACTTC. This codes for CASSLSAGGPETQYF.